This T cell receptor beta chain stems from a study of cytotoxic CD8 clonotypes in ibrutinib-treated CLL. Profiling relied on immunoSEQ multiplex PCR, and the TCRdb table lists in-frame clones only, not all of them. The sample carries approximately 190,000 clones, 79% recorded once. The CDR3 consists of 17 residues. The germline CDR1 and CDR2 sequences are GTSNPN and SVGIG (reference sequence). The ends were cut back, 4 bases at V and 0 bases at J, with 20 bases in the middle. This clone was picked up one time. This specimen was PBMCs, taken after 12 months of ibrutinib treatment. This sequence originates from a human donor with chronic lymphocytic leukemia. V is TRBV30 and J is TRBJ2-3, with D perhaps TRBD2 (6 bases). The CDR3 bases are TGTGCCTGGACCCGGGGGATAACGAATCCTAGCACAGATACGCAGTATTTT. Protein product: CAWTRGITNPSTDTQYF.